Here is one T cell receptor beta chain with its context. The clone's antigen remains unknown. Base qualities are not recorded, but no much larger clone differs from it by a single base. This record belongs to a study of T-cell memory formation after mild COVID-19 (dated by TCRdb to about 2021). Turning to the overall study: TCR sequence clusters from the two donors were largely donor specific. The cohort was made up of two young adult volunteers, one female and one male, who were previously healthy. T-cell clones expanding and contracting after mild COVID-19 in a couple of donors were tracked by longitudinal TCRalpha and TCRbeta repertoire sequencing. What the research found in general, with its limitations: Contracting CD4+ clones turned up mainly in the CM and EM memory subsets, whereas EMRA was where CD8+ clones were enriched. The detection of some responding clones in pre-infection memory suggests that pre-existing cross-reactive memory T cells joined the SARS-CoV-2 response. SARS-CoV-2 specificity was not confirmed for the second-wave clones peaking on day 37. Clones contracting from day 15 to 85 had balanced CD4/CD8 phenotypes, while a second wave expanding from day 15 to 37 was biased towards CD4+. The study covered only two mild cases, and larger cohorts including severe cases with pre-infection samples were considered necessary.

PBMCs were isolated by Ficoll-Paque density gradient centrifugation. The junction shows trimming of 6 bases on V and 6 bases on J, plus 9 bases between the germline ends. The CDR3 runs 11 amino acids, cysteine and phenylalanine included. Just CDR3 DNA is preserved here, 33 bases in frame from base 1. The listed sequencing device is Illumina NovaSeq 6000. Using 5'RACE with constant-segment primers, TCRalpha and TCRbeta cDNA libraries were constructed, with sample barcodes and unique molecular identifiers added in the process. Trizol reagent was used to extract RNA from every sample. Amplification of the libraries took two PCR steps, and the second step added a second sample barcode plus Illumina TruSeq adapters. The libraries were sequenced on an Illumina NovaSeq using 2 x 150 bp paired-end reads. The authors' analysis ran thus. Reads were demultiplexed and collapsed into UMI-guided consensus sequences with migec v1.2.7. Using mixcr v2.1.11, UMI consensuses were aligned to TRA and TRB V and J templates and then assembled into clonotypes. Expanded or contracted clonotypes were those called significant by both edgeR and NoisET, with noise models trained on biological replicates. For edgeR calls, the thresholds were a false discovery rate-adjusted p below 0.01 and a log2 fold-change of 1. PCA with hierarchical clustering of max-normalized trajectories of the 1000 most abundant clonotypes was used as exploratory dynamics analysis. Separately sequenced CD4+ and CD8+ repertoires were used to assign a CD4 or CD8 phenotype to each responding clone. In TCRdb, the public reads were trimmed at Q25 with fastp and aligned with MiXCR, with productive beta chains retained. Each CDR3 protein appears once, grouped with its most common genes and DNA. The V and J calls were determined by TCRdb, not by the authors. The sample data list 110,000 or so distinct CDR3 sequences, and 20% to 25% of these were observed just once. The top ten hold 41% of the sample.

The sequence was obtained from a man between 18 and 29 years old who had mild COVID-19 (a few samples of this study predate the infection). The sample titles of this study are shuffled in the database, so cell type and time point are left out; the donor was told from shared clones. In this chain, TRBV12-3 or TRBV12-4 is recombined with TRBJ2-7; TRBD2 is a weak D gene call, 5 bases matching. Sequencing input: PBMCs or a T cell subset sorted from them (not recorded which). Here is the DNA: TGTGCCAGCAGCCGGGGTCCCGAGCAGTACTTC. Its translation reads: CASSRGPEQYF.